A selection of T cell receptor beta chains follows, all from one sample in a study of blood T cell repertoires in COVID-19. Clones were sequenced by immunoSEQ multiplex PCR, and TCRdb holds only the in-frame ones, with some missing. The sample contains over 300,000 clones, about 89% of which appear only once. Sequencing was done on a sample of peripheral blood. These receptors all come from a man in his late teens or twenties who had recovered from COVID-19. CDR3s include the opening cysteine and the closing phenylalanine or tryptophan. A D gene is named only where the DNA matches it firmly.

V gene	D gene	J gene	CDR3 protein
TRBV7-9	TRBD1	TRBJ2-3	CASSSPRQGPTDTQYF
TRBV5-4	NA	TRBJ2-6	CASSFGRFSGANVLTF
TRBV5-4	NA	TRBJ2-5	CASSPTGETQYF
TRBV29-1	TRBD1	TRBJ1-1	CSVEVRGRSTEAFF
TRBV4-1	TRBD2	TRBJ2-7	CASSQAGGEQYF
TRBV18	NA	TRBJ1-2	CASSPPYGSQGKYGYTF
TRBV9	NA	TRBJ2-7	CASSVSGALDEQYF
TRBV7-8	TRBD1	TRBJ1-5	CASSGLGQGIVGNQPQHF
TRBV7-9	TRBD1	TRBJ1-2	CASSLRDRGLGGYTF
TRBV5-1	NA	TRBJ2-7	CASSLVRDTSSYEQYF
TRBV29-1	NA	TRBJ1-1	CSANTGRGVNTEAFF
TRBV6-5	TRBD1	TRBJ1-1	CASTQGNPEAFF
TRBV9	NA	TRBJ2-5	CASSPTGSGRQETQYF
TRBV7-9	NA	TRBJ1-1	CASLAGTEAFF
TRBV27	TRBD1	TRBJ2-1	CASSLGTANYNEQFF
TRBV6-1	NA	TRBJ2-7	CASSEDRFSYEQYF
TRBV11-1	NA	TRBJ1-1	CASSLEGVPEAFF
TRBV7-2	TRBD2	TRBJ2-1	CASSLIAGALLRNEQFF
TRBV19	NA	TRBJ1-5	CASRGAGRSNQPQHF
TRBV4-1	TRBD1	TRBJ2-1	CASSQGGGGSTYNEQFF
TRBV10-3	NA	TRBJ2-1	CAIRKDGGEQFF
TRBV5-1	TRBD1	TRBJ2-1	CASSLEGTANNEQFF
TRBV3-1/TRBV3-2	TRBD2	TRBJ2-2	CASSQASGSRTGELFF
TRBV5-1	TRBD2	TRBJ2-1	CASSDLAGYEQFF
TRBV5-6	NA	TRBJ1-3	CASSFTDTGNTIYF
TRBV19	NA	TRBJ2-2	CASSGTPNTGELFF
TRBV7-2	TRBD1	TRBJ2-3	CASSPGQGKGDTQYF
TRBV6-1	TRBD1	TRBJ1-6	CASSTGGSSPLHF
TRBV4-3	NA	TRBJ1-2	CASSQDMEPYGYTF
TRBV9	NA	TRBJ1-3	CASSQGSSGNTIYF
TRBV12-3/TRBV12-4	NA	TRBJ2-7	CASSLQGIEQYF
TRBV27	NA	TRBJ1-2	CASSSGGYGYTF
TRBV21-1	NA	TRBJ2-2	CASSRVGATGELFF
TRBV4-2	NA	TRBJ1-6	CASSQDSGDSPLHF
TRBV5-1	NA	TRBJ2-7	CASSSGIGYEQYF
TRBV18	TRBD2	TRBJ2-1	CASSPGLAGVGSEQFF
TRBV3-1/TRBV3-2	NA	TRBJ1-1	CASSKPGLGKTEAFF
TRBV5-4	NA	TRBJ1-5	CASSLQGSSNQPQHF
TRBV5-1	TRBD1	TRBJ1-3	CASSLWTGQSGNTIYF
TRBV12-3/TRBV12-4	NA	TRBJ1-2	CASSFVQYGYTF
TRBV10-3	NA	TRBJ1-1	CAAGRTEAFF
TRBV7-9	NA	TRBJ1-1	CASSPGQFMNTEAFF
TRBV6-6	TRBD1	TRBJ1-5	CASRKGQDNQPQHF
TRBV27	TRBD2	TRBJ2-7	CASRGLAGLGAYEQYF
TRBV9	TRBD2	TRBJ2-7	CASSLGLAYEQYF
TRBV19	NA	TRBJ1-1	CASSISRDTEAFF
TRBV2	TRBD2	TRBJ2-7	CASSGTSLLGEQYF
TRBV5-1	TRBD2	TRBJ2-5	CASSLVPYAGAGETQYF
TRBV4-1	NA	TRBJ1-4	CASSQDFGQTNEKLFF
TRBV30	NA	TRBJ1-5	CAWSLVRVSQPQHF
TRBV11-2	NA	TRBJ1-3	CASSSEDSLGNTIYF
TRBV28	NA	TRBJ1-1	CASSLGRDTEAFF
TRBV6-1	NA	TRBJ1-5	CASSEPNSGGQPQHF
TRBV5-4	TRBD1	TRBJ2-7	CASSPGQGASYEQYF